One sample yielded the 22 T cell receptor beta chains listed below, sequenced in a study of blood T cell repertoires in COVID-19. Here immunoSEQ multiplex PCR was the method, and the copy in TCRdb shows in-frame clones only, minus some. The data contain hundreds of thousands of clones, over 65% of them singletons. What was sequenced was peripheral blood. The source is a woman older than 75 with acute or convalescent COVID-19.

The chain is built from TRBV5-5 and TRBJ1-1; D unclear. In germline, CDR1 is SGHKS, CDR2 YYEKEE (reference sequence). Trimming stripped 4 bases from V and 1 base from J, with 17 bases between. The CDR3 extends over 16 amino acids. DNA of the CDR3: TGTGCCAGCAGCCCTAGGTCCACGGGAGGGAACACTGAAGCTTTCTTT. Translation gives CASSPRSTGGNTEAFF.

The chain carries TRBV11-2 and TRBJ1-5, with no clear D. From germline, CDR1 is SGHAT and CDR2 FQNNGV. The CDR3 contains 13 residues. Trimming took off 5 bases at V and 7 bases at J, with 12 bases between the two ends. The CDR3 here is CASSPGGRQPQHF. The CDR3 nucleotides read TGTGCCAGCAGCCCAGGAGGGCGGCAGCCCCAGCATTTT.

This chain links TRBV5-6 with TRBJ2-3, with D possibly being TRBD2 (6 bases). The CDR3 covers 14 residues. V was pared by 2 bases and J by 6 bases, with 13 bases between. In germline, CDR1 is SGHDT, CDR2 YYEEEE. CDR3: CASSLGGVRDTQYF. CDR3 coding DNA: TGTGCCAGCAGCTTAGGAGGGGTCCGGGATACGCAGTATTTT.

In DNA, the CDR3 is TGTGCCAGCAGCTTAGCGGGGCGGTTTAATGAAAAACTGTTTTTT. Protein product: CASSLAGRFNEKLFF. V is TRBV7-2 and J is TRBJ1-4; a weak D match, TRBD1 (5 bases). The CDR3 has 15 residues. The V gene's germline CDR1 is SGHTA and CDR2 FQGNSA. V gave up 0 bases and J gave up 4 bases, with 9 bases separating them.

This chain links TRBV3-1 (or the pseudogene TRBV3-2) with TRBJ2-2, with 7 nucleotides matching TRBD1. V lost 4 bases, J lost 2 bases, and 10 bases stayed unmatched. Germline-derived CDR1 and CDR2 are LGHDT and YNNKEL (reference sequence). This CDR3 has 17 amino acids. The CDR3 region is CASSRLLGQSNTGELFF. DNA for the CDR3: TGTGCCAGCAGCCGCCTATTGGGACAGAGTAACACCGGGGAGCTGTTTTTT.

This sequence joins TRBV6-5 and TRBJ2-5; possible D gene TRBD1, 7 bases. The CDR3 contains 13 residues. The germline CDR1 and CDR2 sequences are MNHEY and SVGAGI. Trimming shortened V by 8 bases and J by 5 bases, and 15 bases separated the two germline ends. In DNA form, the CDR3 reads TGTGCCAGCGTCGCAGGGGGAGGTGAGACCCAGTACTTC. This codes for CASVAGGGETQYF.

The chain couples TRBV6-1 to TRBJ2-7; 8 nucleotides line up with TRBD1. CDR3 length: 15 amino acids. Germline V gene lookup returns CDR1 MNHNS and CDR2 SASEGT. The V segment lost 2 bases and the J segment 1 base; nucleotides outside the gene matches: 4. The CDR3 spells CASSERRDRSYEQYF. The DNA of the CDR3 is TGTGCCAGCAGTGAACGGCGGGACAGGTCCTACGAGCAGTACTTC.

The CDR3 spells CASGLKLAGGEQYF. DNA of the CDR3: TGTGCTAGTGGTTTGAAACTAGCGGGAGGCGAGCAGTACTTC. The chain employs TRBV12-5 and TRBJ2-7, with 12 bases identical to TRBD2. V lost 2 bases and J lost 6; bases outside the gene matches: 2. Germline assignment: CDR1 LGHNT and CDR2 FRNRAP. The CDR3 runs 14 residues.

This chain links TRBV4-1 with TRBJ2-1, with 16 bases identical to TRBD2. V was clipped by 3 bases and J by 4 bases; unmatched bases: 6. In germline, CDR1 is MGHRA, CDR2 YSYEKL. There are 18 residues in the CDR3. The CDR3 sequence is CASSQGTSGRAGYNEQFF. The CDR3 bases are TGCGCCAGCAGCCAGGGGACTAGCGGGAGGGCCGGGTACAATGAGCAGTTCTTC.

The rearrangement links TRBV5-4 to TRBJ2-3; perhaps TRBD1 as D (6 bases). Germline V gene data show CDR1 as SGHNT and CDR2 as YYREEE (reference sequence). The CDR3 extends over 14 amino acids. V lost 0 bases and J lost 8, with 13 bases in between. The CDR3 nucleotides are TGTGCCAGCAGCTTGGAGACGACAGGAAGTACGCAGTATTTT. Encoded protein: CASSLETTGSTQYF.

V is TRBV6-5 and J is TRBJ2-7; 10 bases align to TRBD2. The CDR3 runs to 16 residues. Germline V gene sequence: CDR1 MNHEY, CDR2 SVGAGI. Trimming took 1 base from V and 1 from J; bases not matched to a gene: 4. DNA of the CDR3: TGTGCCAGCAGTTACTTGGGTAGCGGGGGGTCCTACGAGCAGTACTTC. This sequence encodes CASSYLGSGGSYEQYF.

This chain uses TRBV6-6 with TRBJ1-3; D is unclear. V was trimmed by 6 bases and J by 4 bases, leaving 13 bases between them. The CDR3 spans 14 residues. Per germline, CDR1 MNHNY and CDR2 SVGAGI (reference sequence). The CDR3 loop reads CASRASGWGNTIYF. CDR3 nucleotide sequence: TGTGCCAGCAGGGCCTCGGGTTGGGGAAACACCATATATTTT.

The CDR3 protein is CASGQGGLGSGYTF. CDR3 DNA: TGCGCCAGCGGACAGGGTGGTTTAGGCAGTGGCTACACCTTC. This chain uses TRBV5-1 with TRBJ1-2; TRBD1 agrees at 8 bases. Germline V CDR1 and CDR2: SGHRS, YFSETQ. The CDR3 length is 14 residues. With 7 bases clipped from V and 7 bases from J, the junction kept 12 bases outside the gene matches.

The count of this clone is one. The chain combines TRBV2 with TRBJ2-2, with TRBD2 identical over 13 bases. Germline V gives CDR1 SNHLY, CDR2 FYNNEI. J lost 6 bases, V lost 4 bases, and 5 bases had no gene match. CDR3 size: 16 residues. CDR3 in amino acids: CASSVGTSGMSGELFF. For the CDR3, the DNA is TGTGCCAGCAGTGTAGGGACTAGCGGGATGTCCGGGGAGCTGTTTTTT.

The chain carries TRBV6-5 and TRBJ2-1; tentative D call: TRBD1 (6 bases). The V gene's germline CDR1 is MNHEY and CDR2 SVGAGI. Trimming shortened V by 0 bases and J by 8 bases, and 8 bases separated the two germline ends. CDR3 length: 13 residues. DNA of the CDR3: TGTGCCAGCAGTTACTCGAACAGGGATGAGCAGTTCTTC. Its translation is CASSYSNRDEQFF.

This clone was seen more than once but under ten times. J is TRBJ2-3 and V is TRBV7-2, with a tentative D call TRBD2 (6 bases). Trimming removed 5 bases at V and 2 bases at J, with 17 bases between. Germline assignment: CDR1 SGHTA and CDR2 FQGNSA. The CDR3 sequence is 16 residues long. The CDR3: CASSPPGLGLTDTQYF. Written as DNA, the CDR3 is TGTGCCAGCAGCCCTCCGGGACTGGGTCTCACAGATACGCAGTATTTT.

The chain has TRBV7-6 and TRBJ2-7; no clear D. V was cut by 1 base and J by 3 bases, with 10 bases left in between. Germline CDR1 and CDR2: SGHVS and FNYEAQ. This CDR3 has 14 residues. CDR3 loop: CASSLEAGNYEQYF. The CDR3 DNA follows: TGTGCCAGCAGCTTAGAAGCCGGTAACTACGAGCAGTACTTC.

The chain uses TRBV19 and TRBJ1-2; 7 nucleotides line up with TRBD1. Per the germline V gene, CDR1 is LNHDA and CDR2 is SQIVND (reference sequence). CDR3 length: 16 amino acids. V lost 4 bases to trimming and J lost 4 bases; unmatched junction nucleotides: 12. The CDR3 DNA follows: TGTGCCAGTAGTACGCGATCGGAGGGGGCTAGCTATGGCTACACCTTC. Translated, it gives CASSTRSEGASYGYTF.

This clone was picked up one time. As DNA, the CDR3 is TGTGCCAGCAGTCCCCGTATGACAGGCGTGAACACTGAAGCTTTCTTT. Amino acid sequence: CASSPRMTGVNTEAFF. This rearrangement joins TRBV6-2 or TRBV6-3 to TRBJ1-1; tentatively, D is TRBD1 (6 bases). CDR3 length equals 16 residues. Germline V lookup: CDR1 MNHEY, CDR2 SVGEGT. Trimming shortened V by 5 bases and J by 0 bases, and 16 bases separated the two germline ends.

Ten or more counts support this clone. The gene calls are TRBV30 and TRBJ2-3, with TRBD1 as a possible D gene (5 bases). Trimming cost V 4 bases and J 1 base, with 15 bases left between them. The CDR3 totals 15 residues. CDR1 GTSNPN and CDR2 SVGIG come from the germline V gene (reference sequence). The CDR3 DNA reads TGTGCCTGGACCTTAGGGGTTGGGGGCACAGATACGCAGTATTTT. Translating it yields CAWTLGVGGTDTQYF.

This clone was recorded a few times. This rearrangement joins TRBV6-2 or TRBV6-3 to TRBJ1-4; 8 bases match TRBD1. Germline V gene sequence: CDR1 MNHEY, CDR2 SVGEGT. CDR3 size: 17 residues. V gave up 6 bases and J gave up 5 bases; unmatched junction bases: 14. The CDR3 sequence: CASSPSPGQGRNEKLFF. In DNA form, the CDR3 reads TGTGCCAGCAGCCCTTCCCCCGGACAGGGACGAAATGAAAAACTGTTTTTT.

The chain employs TRBV5-1 and TRBJ1-4; tentative D call: TRBD1 (5 bases). V was cut by 5 bases and J by 4 bases, with 15 bases left in between. CDR1 and CDR2 (germline): SGHRS, YFSETQ. The CDR3 totals 15 residues. CDR3 sequence: CASSKGSSFNEKLFF. In DNA form, the CDR3 reads TGCGCCAGCAGTAAGGGGTCCTCATTTAATGAAAAACTGTTTTTT.